The 19 T cell receptor delta chains given below trace back to one sample, sequenced in a study of gamma-delta chains in newborns, infants, children. TCRdb reran clone calling via CATT on the reads. The sample shows approximately 6,900 delta-chain clones, 2.1% of them seen only once. Source material: blood. These receptors all stem from a child who was a newborn, infant or young child, either healthy, febrile or measles-vaccinated (not recorded which).

This clone was seen a few times. TCRdb's entry gives the protein of a much larger clone, which mismatches this DNA's translation at residue 6, likely from a read error; the protein reported here is translated from the DNA. This chain joins TRDV2 and TRDJ1; unclear D gene. CDR1 is GEAIGNYY and CDR2 is EKD in the germline V gene. This CDR3 contains 14 residues. Trimming stripped 1 base from V and 1 base from J, with 9 bases between. The CDR3 coding sequence is TGTGCCTGTGACACGGAGGATCCCACCGATAAACTCATCTTT. It specifies CACDTEDPTDKLIF.

This clone occurred a few times. TCRdb records a much larger clone's protein for this DNA, with a difference at residue 5 that likely arises from a read error; the protein given is the translation of the DNA. This sequence joins TRDV2 and TRDJ3; the match to TRDD3 covers 10 bases. V was clipped by 3 bases and J by 2 bases; unmatched bases: 6. Germline CDR1 is GEAIGNYY and CDR2 is EKD. The CDR3 runs to 18 residues. The CDR3 coding sequence is TGTGCCTGTGACGCTGGGGGATATAAGACCTGGGACACCCGACAGATGTTTTTC. It is translated as CACDAGGYKTWDTRQMFF.

This clone was found a few times. This rearrangement joins TRDV1 to TRDJ2; 13 bases map to TRDD3. Germline CDR1 is TSWWSYY and CDR2 is QGS. V gave up 4 bases and J gave up 2 bases; unmatched junction bases: 19. The CDR3 runs to 22 residues. CDR3 bases: TGTGCTCTTGGGGTTTCCTTCCCGATTCGTACTGGGGGATACGGGTTGACAGCACAACTCTTCTTT. Amino acid sequence: CALGVSFPIRTGGYGLTAQLFF.

This clone came up a few times. It is likely a read error: a sequence one base away is far more abundant. The chain joins TRDV2 to TRDJ3, with 9 bases that match TRDD3. This CDR3 contains 17 residues. CDR1 and CDR2 from the germline V gene are GEAIGNYY and EKD. Written as DNA, the CDR3 is TGTGCCTGTGAGTACTGGGGGAGCTCCTGGGACGCCCGACAGATGTTTTTC. Amino acid sequence: CACEYWGSSWDARQMFF.

In the case of this clone: A read error may explain this, as a much larger clone is one base away. This CDR3 is also generated by other DNA sequences in the sample. This CDR3 reads CACDSTGLTAQLFF. CDR3 nucleotides: TGTGCCTGTGACAGTACTGGTCTGACTGCACAACTCTTCTTT. This sequence joins TRDV2 and TRDJ2; the D gene is possibly TRDD3 (5 bases). From germline, CDR1 is GEAIGNYY and CDR2 EKD. This CDR3 is built from 14 residues.

In this sample, this clone turned up a few times. The junction differs from germline at one of its ends, possibly a read error. CDR3 nucleotide sequence: TGTGCCTGTGACACCGGACGAGGTGGGGGGTACTCCTGGGACACCCGACAGACGTTTTTC. Amino acid sequence: CACDTGRGGGYSWDTRQTFF. The chain uses TRDV2 and TRDJ3, with D maybe TRDD3 (6 bases). The CDR3 totals 20 residues. The germline gives CDR1 GEAIGNYY, CDR2 EKD.

The sample holds a few counts of this clone. This chain links TRDV3 with TRDJ1, with 7 bases lining up with TRDD3. The CDR3 has 18 residues. The J segment lost 0 bases and the V segment lost 2 bases, leaving 18 bases of the junction unmatched. The germline V gene has CDR1 TVYSNPD and CDR2 GDNSRS (reference sequence). CDR3 nucleotides: TGTGCCTTTGTCCTCCTGGGGGTCCCCGGATCGTACACCGATAAACTCATCTTT. Protein sequence: CAFVLLGVPGSYTDKLIF.

This clone has only a few counts. The TCRdb protein comes from a much larger clone and disagrees with this DNA's translation at residue 10, likely due to a read error; the protein given here is derived from the DNA. The chain is built from TRDV2 and TRDJ3; 7 bases line up with TRDD3. CDR1 is GEAIGNYY and CDR2 is EKD in the germline V gene. The CDR3 totals 16 residues. The CDR3: CACDWGSSWYTRQMFF. As DNA, the CDR3 is TGTGCCTGTGACTGGGGGAGCTCCTGGTACACCCGACAGATGTTTTTC.

This clone was recorded a few times. Translating this DNA gives a protein that differs at residue 8 from the TCRdb one, which belongs to a much larger clone; a read error is likely, and the protein shown is this translation. The chain carries TRDV2 and TRDJ3, with D possibly being TRDD3 (6 bases). The length of the CDR3 is 18 residues. Trimming removed 1 base from V and 1 base from J, with 13 bases in between. Germline-derived CDR1 and CDR2 are GEAIGNYY and EKD. The CDR3 here is CACDTGGHHSWDTRQMFF. The CDR3 nucleotides are TGTGCCTGTGACACTGGGGGCCATCATTCCTGGGACACCCGACAGATGTTTTTC.

This clone was recorded a few times. With a much larger clone just one base away, this may be a read error. Other DNA variants within this sample encode the same CDR3. V usage is TRDV2 and J usage is TRDJ3; the D gene is possibly TRDD3 (6 bases). CDR1 and CDR2 from the germline V gene are GEAIGNYY and EKD. Trimming took off 3 bases at V and 1 base at J, with 15 bases between the two ends. The CDR3 spans 18 residues. The CDR3 spells CACDPVLGGSWDTRQMFF. CDR3 DNA sequence: TGTGCCTGTGACCCCGTACTGGGAGGGTCCTGGGACACCCGACAGATGTTTTTC.

This clone turned up a few times. With a much larger clone just one base away, this may be a read error. The chain is built from TRDV2 and TRDJ2; TRDD3 agrees at 8 bases. The CDR3 totals 17 residues. Trimming cost V 2 bases and J 0 bases; bases outside gene matches: 7. The V gene's germline CDR1 is GEAIGNYY and CDR2 EKD. Here the CDR3 DNA reads TGTGCCTGTGACATACTGGGGGGTACGGCTTTGACAGCACAACTCTTCTTT. Protein: CACDILGGTALTAQLFF.

As to this clone: The protein recorded in TCRdb matches a much larger clone and deviates from this DNA's translation at residue 4, suggesting a read error; the protein here is obtained by translating the DNA. V gene TRDV2 combines with J gene TRDJ3, with D possibly being TRDD3 (6 bases). CDR3 length equals 15 residues. In germline, CDR1 is GEAIGNYY, CDR2 EKD. The CDR3 nucleotides are TGTGCCTGTGGCACCGGGATATGGGACACCCGACAGATGTTTTTC. It yields the protein CACGTGIWDTRQMFF.

This clone was seen a handful of times. A far larger clone is off by one base, so a read error is likely. This chain uses TRDV2 with TRDJ1, with no clear D. Germline CDR1 is GEAIGNYY and CDR2 is EKD. The CDR3 spans 12 residues. The CDR3 nucleotides are TGTGCCTGGCCAGAGGGAACCGATAAACCCATCTTT. It translates to CAWPEGTDKPIF.

As for this clone: Other DNA sequences within the sample encode an identical CDR3. The rearrangement uses TRDV2 and TRDJ2; 10 bases are a match to TRDD3. The CDR3 length is 15 residues. Unmatched junction bases numbered 9, after V lost 8 bases and J lost 4 bases. CDR1 is GEAIGNYY, CDR2 EKD, per germline. The CDR3 is CAYDTVGDTTAQLFF. The CDR3 bases are TGTGCCTATGATACCGTGGGGGATACGACAGCACAACTCTTCTTT.

A note on this clone: For this DNA, TCRdb reports the protein of a much larger clone, which diverges at residue 19, most likely from a read error; the protein presented here is translated directly from the DNA. This rearrangement joins TRAV29/DV5 to TRDJ1, with 9 bases matching TRDD3. In germline, CDR1 is NSMFDY, CDR2 ISSIKDK. CDR3 length: 20 residues. This CDR3 is CAASPSPYWGNLRYTDKLTF. CDR3 DNA: TGTGCAGCAAGCCCTTCCCCTTACTGGGGGAACTTAAGGTACACCGATAAACTCACCTTT.

This clone was observed a handful of times. The protein held in TCRdb is that of a much larger clone and does not match this DNA's translation at residue 14, likely because of a read error; the protein shown is translated from the DNA. The rearrangement joins TRDV2 to TRDJ3; TRDD3 matches at 8 bases. The CDR3 is made up of 16 amino acids. Per the germline V gene, CDR1 is GEAIGNYY and CDR2 is EKD. CDR3 amino acids: CACDILGAWDTRQVFF. The DNA of the CDR3 is TGTGCCTGTGACATACTGGGGGCCTGGGACACCCGACAGGTGTTTTTC.

This clone was counted a few times. A much bigger clone sits one base away, suggesting this may be a read error. V is TRDV1 and J is TRDJ1, with 8 bases aligning to TRDD3. Germline V gene data show CDR1 as TSWWSYY and CDR2 as QGS. The CDR3 extends over 21 amino acids. V was clipped by 2 bases and J by 3 bases; unmatched bases: 23. The CDR3 region has the DNA TGTGCTCTTGGGGAATATTTTCGGCAATTGTACTGGGGGGTGTACGCCGATAAACTCATCTTT. The encoded protein is CALGEYFRQLYWGVYADKLIF.

As concerns this clone: It differs at one base from a far larger clone, so likely a read error. The chain carries TRDV2 and TRDJ3; 8 positions agree with TRDD3. J was trimmed by 0 bases and V by 0 bases; bases with no gene match: 9. The CDR3 consists of 20 residues. Germline CDR1 reads GEAIGNYY; CDR2 reads EKD. The DNA for the CDR3 is TGTGCCTGTGACACCGTACTGAGGGATACGCGCTCCTGGGACACCCGACAGATGTTTTTC. It encodes CACDTVLRDTRSWDTRQMFF.

Details on this clone: This sequence is one base from a far larger clone and is likely a read error. The rearrangement joins TRDV2 to TRDJ3; the match to TRDD3 covers 7 bases. Trimming took 2 bases from V and 3 from J; bases not matched to a gene: 15. The CDR3 has 20 amino acids. CDR1 and CDR2 (germline): GEAIGNYY, EKD. The CDR3 sequence: CACDSVLRDTRIWDTRQMFF. Written as DNA, the CDR3 is TGTGCCTGTGACAGCGTACTGAGGGATACAAGGATCTGGGACACCCGACAGATGTTTTTC.